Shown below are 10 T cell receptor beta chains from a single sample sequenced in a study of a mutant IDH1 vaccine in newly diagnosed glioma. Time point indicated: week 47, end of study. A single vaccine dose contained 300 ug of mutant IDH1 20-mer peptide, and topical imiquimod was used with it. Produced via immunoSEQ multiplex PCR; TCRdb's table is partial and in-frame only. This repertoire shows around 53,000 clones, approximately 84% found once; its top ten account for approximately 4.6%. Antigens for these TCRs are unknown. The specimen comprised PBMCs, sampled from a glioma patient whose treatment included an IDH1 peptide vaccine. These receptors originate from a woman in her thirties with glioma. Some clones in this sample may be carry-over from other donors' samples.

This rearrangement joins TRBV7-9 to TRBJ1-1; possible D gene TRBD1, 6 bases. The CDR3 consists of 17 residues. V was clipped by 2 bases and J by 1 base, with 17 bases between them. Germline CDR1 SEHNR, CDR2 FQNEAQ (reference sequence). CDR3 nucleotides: TGTGCCAGCAGCTTAAAATCGTGGGGGCGGGGGAACACTGAAGCTTTCTTT. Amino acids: CASSLKSWGRGNTEAFF.

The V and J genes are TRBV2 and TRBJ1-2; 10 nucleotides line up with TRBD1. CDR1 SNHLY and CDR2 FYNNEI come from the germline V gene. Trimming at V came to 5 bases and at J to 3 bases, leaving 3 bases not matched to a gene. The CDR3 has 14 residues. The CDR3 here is CASSLGTGDYGYTF. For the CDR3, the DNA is TGTGCCAGCAGTCTTGGGACAGGGGACTATGGCTACACCTTC.

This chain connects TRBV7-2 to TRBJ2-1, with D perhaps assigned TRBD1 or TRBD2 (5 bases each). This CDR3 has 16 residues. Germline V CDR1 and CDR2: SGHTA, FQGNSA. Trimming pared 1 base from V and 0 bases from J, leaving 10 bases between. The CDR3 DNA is TGTGCCAGCAGCTTAGAGGGGAGCGTCTCCTACAATGAGCAGTTCTTC. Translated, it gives CASSLEGSVSYNEQFF.

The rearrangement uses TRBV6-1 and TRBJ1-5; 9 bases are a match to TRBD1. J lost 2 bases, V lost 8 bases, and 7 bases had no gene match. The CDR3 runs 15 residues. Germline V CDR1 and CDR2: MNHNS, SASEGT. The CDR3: CASHRTGDGNQPQHF. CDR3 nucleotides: TGTGCCAGCCATCGGACAGGGGACGGCAATCAGCCCCAGCATTTT.

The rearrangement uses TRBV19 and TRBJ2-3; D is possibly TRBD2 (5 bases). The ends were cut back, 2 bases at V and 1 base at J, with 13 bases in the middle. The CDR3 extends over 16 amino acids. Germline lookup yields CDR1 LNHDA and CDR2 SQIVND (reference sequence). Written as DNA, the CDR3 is TGTGCCAGTAGTATAATGAGGGAGACGGGCACAGATACGCAGTATTTT. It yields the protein CASSIMRETGTDTQYF.

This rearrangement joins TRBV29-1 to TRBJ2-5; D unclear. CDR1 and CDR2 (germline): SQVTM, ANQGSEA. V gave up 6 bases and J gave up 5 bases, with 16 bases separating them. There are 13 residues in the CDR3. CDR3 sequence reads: CSVVIEPPETQYF. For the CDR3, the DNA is TGCAGCGTGGTCATCGAGCCCCCCGAGACCCAGTACTTC.

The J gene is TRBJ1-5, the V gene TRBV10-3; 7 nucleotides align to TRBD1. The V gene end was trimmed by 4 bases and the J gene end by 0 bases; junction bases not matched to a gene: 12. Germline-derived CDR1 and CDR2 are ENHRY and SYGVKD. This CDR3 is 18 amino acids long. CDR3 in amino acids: CAISGDRVEAYSNQPQHF. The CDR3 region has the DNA TGTGCCATCAGTGGAGACAGGGTGGAGGCCTATAGCAATCAGCCCCAGCATTTT.

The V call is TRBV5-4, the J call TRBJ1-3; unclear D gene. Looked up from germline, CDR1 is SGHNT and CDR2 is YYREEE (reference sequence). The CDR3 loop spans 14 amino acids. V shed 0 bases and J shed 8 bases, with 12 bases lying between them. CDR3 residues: CASSLAGWADTIYF. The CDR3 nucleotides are TGTGCCAGCAGCTTGGCCGGGTGGGCGGACACCATATATTTT.

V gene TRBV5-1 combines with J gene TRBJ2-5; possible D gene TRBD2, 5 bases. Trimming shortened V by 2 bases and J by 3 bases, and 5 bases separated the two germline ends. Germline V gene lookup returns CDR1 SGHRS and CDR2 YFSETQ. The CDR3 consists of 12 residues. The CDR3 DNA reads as TGCGCCAGCAGCTTCGGGGAAGAGACCCAGTACTTC. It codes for CASSFGEETQYF.

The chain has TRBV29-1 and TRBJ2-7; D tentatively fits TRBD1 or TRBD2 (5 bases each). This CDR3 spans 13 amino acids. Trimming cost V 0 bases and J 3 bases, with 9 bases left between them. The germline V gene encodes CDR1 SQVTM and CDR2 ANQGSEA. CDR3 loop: CSVEDGTNYEQYF. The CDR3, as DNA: TGCAGCGTTGAAGACGGGACCAACTACGAGCAGTACTTC.